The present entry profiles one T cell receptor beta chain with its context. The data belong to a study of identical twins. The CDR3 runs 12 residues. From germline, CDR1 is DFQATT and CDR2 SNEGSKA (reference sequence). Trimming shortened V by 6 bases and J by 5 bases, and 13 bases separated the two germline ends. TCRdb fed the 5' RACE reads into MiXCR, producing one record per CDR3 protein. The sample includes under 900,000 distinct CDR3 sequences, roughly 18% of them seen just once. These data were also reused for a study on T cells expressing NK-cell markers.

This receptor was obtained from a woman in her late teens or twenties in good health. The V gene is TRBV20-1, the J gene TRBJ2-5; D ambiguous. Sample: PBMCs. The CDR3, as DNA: TGCAGTGCCTCTGACCTGGGGGAGACCCAGTACTTC. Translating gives CSASDLGETQYF.